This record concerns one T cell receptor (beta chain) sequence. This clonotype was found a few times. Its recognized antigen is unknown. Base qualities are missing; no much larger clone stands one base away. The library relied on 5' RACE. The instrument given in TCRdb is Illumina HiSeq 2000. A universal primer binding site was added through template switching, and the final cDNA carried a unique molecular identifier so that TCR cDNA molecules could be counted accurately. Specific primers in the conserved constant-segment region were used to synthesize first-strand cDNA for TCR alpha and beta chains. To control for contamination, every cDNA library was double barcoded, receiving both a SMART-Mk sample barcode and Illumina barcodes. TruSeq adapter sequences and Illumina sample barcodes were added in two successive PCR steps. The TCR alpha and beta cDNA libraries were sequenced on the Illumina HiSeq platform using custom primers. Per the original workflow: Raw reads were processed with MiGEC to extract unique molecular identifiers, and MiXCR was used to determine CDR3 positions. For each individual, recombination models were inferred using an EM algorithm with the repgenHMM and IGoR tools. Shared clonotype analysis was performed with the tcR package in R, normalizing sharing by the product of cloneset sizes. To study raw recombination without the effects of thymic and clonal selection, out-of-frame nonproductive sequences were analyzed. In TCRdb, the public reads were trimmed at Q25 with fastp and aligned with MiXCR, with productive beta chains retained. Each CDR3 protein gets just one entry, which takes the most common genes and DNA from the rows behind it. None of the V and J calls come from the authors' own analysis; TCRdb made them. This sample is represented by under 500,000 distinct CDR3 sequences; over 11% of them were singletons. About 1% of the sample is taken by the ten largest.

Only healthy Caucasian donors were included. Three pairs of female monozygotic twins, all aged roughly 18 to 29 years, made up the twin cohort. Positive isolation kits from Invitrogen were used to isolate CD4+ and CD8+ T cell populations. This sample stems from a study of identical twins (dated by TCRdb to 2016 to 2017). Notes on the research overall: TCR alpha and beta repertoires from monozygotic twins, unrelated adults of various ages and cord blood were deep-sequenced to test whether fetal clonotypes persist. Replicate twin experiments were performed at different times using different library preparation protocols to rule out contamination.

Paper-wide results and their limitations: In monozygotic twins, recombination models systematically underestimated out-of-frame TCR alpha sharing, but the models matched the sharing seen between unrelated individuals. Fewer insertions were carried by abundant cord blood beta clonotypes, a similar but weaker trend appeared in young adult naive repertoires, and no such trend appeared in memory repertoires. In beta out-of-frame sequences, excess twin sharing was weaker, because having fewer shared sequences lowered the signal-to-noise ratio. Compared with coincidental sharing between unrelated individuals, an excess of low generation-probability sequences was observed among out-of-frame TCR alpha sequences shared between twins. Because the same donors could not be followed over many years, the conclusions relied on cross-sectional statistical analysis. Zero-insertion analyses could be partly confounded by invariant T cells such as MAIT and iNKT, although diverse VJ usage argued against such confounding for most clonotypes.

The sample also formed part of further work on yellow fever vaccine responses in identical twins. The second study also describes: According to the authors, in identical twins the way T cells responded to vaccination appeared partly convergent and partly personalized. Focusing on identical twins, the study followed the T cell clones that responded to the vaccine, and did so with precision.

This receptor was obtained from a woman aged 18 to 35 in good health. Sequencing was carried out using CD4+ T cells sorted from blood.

The bases are TGCAGTGCTAGATTGGGCATTCAGTACTTC. Its product reads: CSARLGIQYF. The rearrangement joined TRBV20-1 to TRBJ2-4, with the D gene not clear enough to name. Including the terminal cysteine and phenylalanine, the CDR3 comprises 10 residues. Only the CDR3 part of the read is kept: 30 bases, read in frame from the first base. Based on the germline V gene (reference sequence), the CDR1 and CDR2 sequences are DFQATT and SNEGSKA. The V end loses 2 bases and the J end loses 9 bases, and a stretch of 5 bases separates them.